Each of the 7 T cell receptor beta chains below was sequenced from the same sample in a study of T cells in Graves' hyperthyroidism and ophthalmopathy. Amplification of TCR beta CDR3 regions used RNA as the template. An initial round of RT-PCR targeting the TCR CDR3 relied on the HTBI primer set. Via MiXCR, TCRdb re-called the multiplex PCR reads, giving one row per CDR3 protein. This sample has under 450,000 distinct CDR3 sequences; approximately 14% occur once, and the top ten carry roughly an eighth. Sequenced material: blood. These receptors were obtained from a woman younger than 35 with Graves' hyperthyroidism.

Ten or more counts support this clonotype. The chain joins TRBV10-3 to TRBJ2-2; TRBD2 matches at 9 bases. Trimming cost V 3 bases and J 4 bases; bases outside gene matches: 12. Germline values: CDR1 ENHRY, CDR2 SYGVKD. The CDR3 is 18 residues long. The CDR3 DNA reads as TGTGCCATCAGTGATCCCCTAAGGACTAGCGATAGCACCGGGGAGCTGTTTTTT. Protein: CAISDPLRTSDSTGELFF.

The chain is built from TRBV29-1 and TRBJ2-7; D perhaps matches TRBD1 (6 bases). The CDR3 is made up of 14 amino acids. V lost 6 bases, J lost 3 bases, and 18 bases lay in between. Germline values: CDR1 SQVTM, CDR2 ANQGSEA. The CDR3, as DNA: TGCAGCGTGTGCCACCGGGACAAAGGCTACGAGCAGTACTTC. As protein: CSVCHRDKGYEQYF.

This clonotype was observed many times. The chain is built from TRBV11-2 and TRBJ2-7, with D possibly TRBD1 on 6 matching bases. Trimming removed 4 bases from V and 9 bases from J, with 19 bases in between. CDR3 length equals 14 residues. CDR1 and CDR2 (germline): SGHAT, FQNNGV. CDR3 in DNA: TGTGCCAGCAGCTCTCACCACCCGGACAGACGGCAGTACTTC. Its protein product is CASSSHHPDRRQYF.

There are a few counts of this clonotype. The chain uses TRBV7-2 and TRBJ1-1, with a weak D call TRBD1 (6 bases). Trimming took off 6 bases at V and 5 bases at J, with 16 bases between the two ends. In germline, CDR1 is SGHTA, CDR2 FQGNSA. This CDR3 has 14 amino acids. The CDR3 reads CASRLFDTGTEAFF. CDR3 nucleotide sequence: TGTGCCAGCAGACTATTCGATACAGGGACTGAAGCTTTCTTT.

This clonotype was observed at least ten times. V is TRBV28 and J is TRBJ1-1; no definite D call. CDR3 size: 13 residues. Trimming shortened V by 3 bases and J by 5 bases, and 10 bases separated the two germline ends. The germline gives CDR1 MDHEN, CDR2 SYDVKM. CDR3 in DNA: TGTGCCAGCAGTTTTTTTGGGAGGACTGAAGCTTTCTTT. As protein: CASSFFGRTEAFF.

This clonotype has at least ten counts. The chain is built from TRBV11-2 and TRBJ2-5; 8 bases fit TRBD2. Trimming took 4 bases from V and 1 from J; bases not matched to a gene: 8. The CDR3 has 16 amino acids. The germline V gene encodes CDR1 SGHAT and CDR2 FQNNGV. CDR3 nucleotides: TGTGCCAGCAGCTGGGGGCAGCGGGGGTTCCAAGAGACCCAGTACTTC. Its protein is CASSWGQRGFQETQYF.

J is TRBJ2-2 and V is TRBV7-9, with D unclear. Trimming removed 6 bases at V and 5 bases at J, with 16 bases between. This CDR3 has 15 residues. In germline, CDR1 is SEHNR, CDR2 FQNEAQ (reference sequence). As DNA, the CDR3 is TGTGCCAGCAGTTCCAAGGCTTTTAGAACCGGGGAGCTGTTTTTT. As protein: CASSSKAFRTGELFF.